This TCR beta chain was profiled in a study of blood T cell repertoires in COVID-19. Study at large: Sources were T cells, B-cell-depleted T cells, or PBMCs; the material itself was cDNA or gDNA.

Per the original data handling: Using reference gene primer amplification, nucleated cell counts were estimated. Sequencing used immunoSEQ multiplex PCR; TCRdb keeps in-frame clones, though not all of them. V, J and clone size are those of that table, while D and trimming were read from the DNA. This table holds some 300,000 clones, 90% found once. While infection was still active, Seattle patients were enrolled and then followed longitudinally. Germline CDR1 and CDR2: MNHEY and SVGEGT. Trimming removed 0 bases from V and 3 bases from J, with 9 bases in between. This CDR3 is 15 amino acids long. The sequenced material came from peripheral blood. The receptor's source is a woman aged 45 to 65 with COVID-19, enrolled during active disease. The chain employs TRBV6-2 or TRBV6-3 and TRBJ1-5; no firm D call. Here the CDR3 DNA reads TGTGCCAGCAGTTACTCGATACAGCTCAATCAGCCCCAGCATTTT. Translating it yields CASSYSIQLNQPQHF.